The rows below give T cell receptor beta chains drawn from one sample of a study of TIL therapy for anti-PD-1-resistant metastatic lung cancer. Repertoires were generated with immunoSEQ multiplex PCR, while TCRdb's copy carries only in-frame clones and drops some. The table lists tens of thousands of clones, 65% to 90% of them singletons. The source material was blood, sampled at baseline. These receptor sequences come from a person aged 25 to 79 with non-small cell lung cancer. The CDR3 runs from the conserved cysteine through the conserved F or W. D genes are given only for firm matches. Clone size is shown for a subset of rows, as once, few, many or a class of expanded clone.

cdr3_aa cdr3_nt j_call d_call clone_size v_call
CASSWGQVSALHF TGTGCCAGCAGCTGGGGACAGGTGTCGGCCCTCCACTTT TRBJ1-6 TRBD1 - TRBV5-4
CASSSHWDGLYEQYF TGTGCCAGCAGCTCCCATTGGGACGGGTTATACGAGCAGTACTTC TRBJ2-7 - - TRBV11-2
CASSLAPQRGGLDTQYF TGTGCCAGCAGCTTAGCCCCCCAGCGGGGGGGCCTTGATACGCAGTATTTT TRBJ2-3 TRBD2 - TRBV7-2
CASTYGAAAAEQYF TGTGCCAGCACGTACGGGGCAGCGGCGGCGGAGCAGTACTTC TRBJ2-7 - - TRBV6-5
CATSDESTSGGVTDTQYF TGTGCCACCAGTGACGAATCAACTAGCGGGGGGGTCACAGATACGCAGTATTTT TRBJ2-3 TRBD2 - TRBV24-1
CASSGLRGSPYNEQFF TGTGCCAGCAGCGGCCTCAGGGGGAGTCCGTACAATGAGCAGTTCTTC TRBJ2-1 TRBD1 - TRBV5-5
CASSFGNSPLHF TGTGCCAGCAGCTTTGGGAATTCACCCCTCCACTTT TRBJ1-6 - - TRBV7-9
CSAVSYNEQFF TGCAGTGCAGTCTCCTACAATGAGCAGTTCTTC TRBJ2-1 - - TRBV20-1
CASSLDGYEQYF TGTGCCAGCAGCTTGGACGGCTACGAGCAGTACTTC TRBJ2-7 - - TRBV11-3
CASSLGGPYGYTF TGTGCCAGCAGTCTGGGGGGACCTTATGGCTACACCTTC TRBJ1-2 - - TRBV27
CSVRPHNEQFF TGCAGCGTTCGACCACACAATGAGCAGTTCTTC TRBJ2-1 - - TRBV29-1
CASSQEPTGNQPQHF TGCGCCAGCAGCCAAGAGCCGACAGGGAATCAGCCCCAGCATTTT TRBJ1-5 TRBD1 - TRBV4-1
CASSSQPGAAYEQYF TGTGCCAGCAGCTCACAGCCCGGGGCTGCCTACGAGCAGTACTTC TRBJ2-7 - - TRBV5-6
CAWSSGRSSYEQYF TGTGCCTGGAGTTCCGGTCGAAGCTCCTACGAGCAGTACTTC TRBJ2-7 - - TRBV30
CAWTSGLLGRRDSPLHF TGTGCCTGGACCTCGGGGCTGCTTGGCCGGCGGGATTCACCCCTCCACTTT TRBJ1-6 - - TRBV30
CASSVDGGPTYNEQFF TGTGCCAGCAGCGTAGATGGGGGCCCCACCTACAATGAGCAGTTCTTC TRBJ2-1 - - TRBV9
CASSEQGANTEAFF TGTGCCAGCAGTGAACAGGGGGCGAACACTGAAGCTTTCTTT TRBJ1-1 TRBD1 few TRBV6-1
CASSTPGTGAVTQYF TGTGCCAGCAGTACCCCCGGGACAGGGGCGGTGACCCAGTACTTC TRBJ2-5 TRBD1 - TRBV28
CASNEGSGNTKAFF TGTGCCAGTAACGAGGGGTCCGGGAACACTAAAGCTTTCTTT TRBJ1-1 - - TRBV19
CASRIFGTVGYNEQFF TGTGCCAGCAGGATCTTCGGGACTGTTGGGTACAATGAGCAGTTCTTC TRBJ2-1 - - TRBV7-3
CASSISPDRVQPQHF TGTGCCAGTAGTATATCCCCTGACAGGGTTCAGCCCCAGCATTTT TRBJ1-5 TRBD1 - TRBV19
CASLPGSSYEQYF TGTGCCAGCCTACCAGGCTCTTCCTACGAGCAGTACTTC TRBJ2-7 - - TRBV28
CASSHFRPLNTGELFF TGTGCCAGCAGCCACTTCCGGCCCCTAAACACCGGGGAGCTGTTTTTT TRBJ2-2 - - TRBV5-4
CATSRAGRDYGYTF TGTGCCACCAGCAGAGCAGGGCGAGACTATGGCTACACCTTC TRBJ1-2 - - TRBV15
CASSASGGRNEQFF TGTGCCAGCAGCGCCAGCGGGGGAAGAAATGAGCAGTTCTTC TRBJ2-1 TRBD2 - TRBV9
CASNRTGPHYEQYF TGTGCCAGTAACCGGACAGGGCCCCATTACGAGCAGTACTTC TRBJ2-7 TRBD1 - TRBV19
CATSRDWLFRPYGYTF TGTGCCACCAGCAGAGATTGGCTATTCCGGCCCTATGGCTACACCTTC TRBJ1-2 - - TRBV15
CASSPALSGPAYGYTF TGTGCCAGCTCACCCGCTCTTTCCGGGCCTGCCTATGGCTACACCTTC TRBJ1-2 - - TRBV18
CASPSDASPGELFF TGCGCCAGCCCCTCGGACGCTAGTCCCGGGGAGCTGTTTTTT TRBJ2-2 - - TRBV10-2
CASSFGVGELFF TGTGCCAGCAGCTTCGGTGTCGGGGAGCTGTTTTTT TRBJ2-2 - few TRBV7-3
CSASVTGNYGYTF TGCAGTGCTAGTGTTACAGGGAACTATGGCTACACCTTC TRBJ1-2 - - TRBV20-1
CASSPRKSESGANVLTF TGCGCCAGCAGCCCGCGGAAGTCAGAGTCTGGGGCCAACGTCCTGACTTTC TRBJ2-6 - once TRBV4-3
CASSPGLAGGPGTGELFF TGTGCCAGCAGCCCGGGACTAGCGGGAGGGCCTGGCACCGGGGAGCTGTTTTTT TRBJ2-2 TRBD2 - TRBV4-2
CASRSGANTEAFF TGTGCCAGCAGATCAGGGGCAAACACTGAAGCTTTCTTT TRBJ1-1 - - TRBV7-9
CASSTDGPLHF TGTGCCAGCAGTACAGACGGACCCCTCCACTTT TRBJ1-6 - few TRBV2
CASSQSTGQETQYF TGTGCCAGCAGCCAATCGACAGGCCAAGAGACCCAGTACTTC TRBJ2-5 - - TRBV16
CASSPRWATSGGAGYTQYF TGTGCCAGCAGCCCCCGCTGGGCTACTAGCGGGGGGGCCGGATATACGCAGTATTTT TRBJ2-3 TRBD2 - TRBV7-2
CASSHPGQGVYEQYF TGTGCCAGCAGTCATCCGGGACAGGGAGTTTACGAGCAGTACTTC TRBJ2-7 TRBD1 - TRBV6-5
CASSWVGELFF TGTGCCAGCAGTTGGGTCGGGGAGCTGTTTTTT TRBJ2-2 - few TRBV7-9
CASSLLASSYNSPLHF TGTGCCAGCAGTTTATTGGCCAGCTCCTATAATTCACCCCTCCACTTT TRBJ1-6 - - TRBV28
CASSADIYGYTF TGTGCCAGCAGCGCCGACATCTATGGCTACACCTTC TRBJ1-2 - - TRBV5-6
CASSLYPGAPSEQYF TGTGCCAGCAGTTTATACCCAGGGGCGCCGAGCGAGCAGTACTTC TRBJ2-7 - - TRBV27